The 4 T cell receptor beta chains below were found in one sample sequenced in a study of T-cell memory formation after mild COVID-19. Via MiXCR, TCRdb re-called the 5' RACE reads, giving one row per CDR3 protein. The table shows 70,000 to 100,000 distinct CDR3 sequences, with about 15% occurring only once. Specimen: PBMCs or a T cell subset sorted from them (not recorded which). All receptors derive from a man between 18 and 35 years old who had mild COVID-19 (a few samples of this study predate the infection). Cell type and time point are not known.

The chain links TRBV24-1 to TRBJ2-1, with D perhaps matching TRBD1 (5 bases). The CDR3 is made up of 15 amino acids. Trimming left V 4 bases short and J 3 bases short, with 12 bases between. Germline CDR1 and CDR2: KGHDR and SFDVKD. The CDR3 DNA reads TGTGCCACCAGTGAAGCCCACACAGGCTACAATGAGCAGTTCTTC. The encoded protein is CATSEAHTGYNEQFF.

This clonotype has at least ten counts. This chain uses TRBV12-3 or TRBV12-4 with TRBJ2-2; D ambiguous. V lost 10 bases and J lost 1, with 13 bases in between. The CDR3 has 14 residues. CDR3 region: CATRSWGNTGELFF. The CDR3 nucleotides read TGTGCCACGCGTAGCTGGGGGAACACCGGGGAGCTGTTTTTT.

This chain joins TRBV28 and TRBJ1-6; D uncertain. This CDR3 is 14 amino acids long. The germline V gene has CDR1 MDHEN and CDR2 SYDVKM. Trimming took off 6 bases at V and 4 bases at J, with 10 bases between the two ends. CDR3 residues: CASREGPYNSPLHF. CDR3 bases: TGTGCCAGCAGAGAGGGTCCTTATAATTCACCCCTCCACTTT. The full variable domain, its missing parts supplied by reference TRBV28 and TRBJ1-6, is DVKVTQSSRYLVKRTGEKVFLECVQDMDHENMFWYRQDPGLGLRLIYFSYDVKMKEKGDIPEGYSVSREKKERFSLILESASTNQTSMYLCASREGPYNSPLHFGNGTRLTVT.

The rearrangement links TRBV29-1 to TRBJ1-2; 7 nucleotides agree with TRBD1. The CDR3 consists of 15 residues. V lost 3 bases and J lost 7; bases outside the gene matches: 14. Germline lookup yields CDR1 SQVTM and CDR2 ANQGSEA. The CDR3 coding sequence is TGCAGCGTTGATCACAGGGGAGGAATGGGAGGTGGCTACACCTTC. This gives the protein CSVDHRGGMGGGYTF.